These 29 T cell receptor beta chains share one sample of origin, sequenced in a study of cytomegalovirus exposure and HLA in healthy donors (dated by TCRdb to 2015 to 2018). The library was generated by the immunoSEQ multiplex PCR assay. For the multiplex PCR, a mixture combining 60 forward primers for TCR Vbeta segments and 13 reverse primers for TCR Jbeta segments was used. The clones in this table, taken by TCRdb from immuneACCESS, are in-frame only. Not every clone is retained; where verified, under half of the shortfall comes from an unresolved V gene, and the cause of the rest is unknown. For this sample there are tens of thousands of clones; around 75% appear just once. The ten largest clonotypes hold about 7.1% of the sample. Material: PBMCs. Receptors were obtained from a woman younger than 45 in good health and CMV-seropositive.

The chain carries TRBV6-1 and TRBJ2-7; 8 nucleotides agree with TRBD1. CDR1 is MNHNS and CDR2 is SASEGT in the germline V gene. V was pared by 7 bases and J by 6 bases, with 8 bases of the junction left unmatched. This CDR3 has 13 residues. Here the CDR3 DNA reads TGTGCCAGCAAGACAGGGGCGAGTGGCGAGCAGTACTTC. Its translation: CASKTGASGEQYF.

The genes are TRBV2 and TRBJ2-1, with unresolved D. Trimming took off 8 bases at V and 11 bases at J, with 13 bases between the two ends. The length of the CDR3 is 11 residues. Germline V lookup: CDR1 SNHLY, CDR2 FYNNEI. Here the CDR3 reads CASVGSRKQFF. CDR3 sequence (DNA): TGTGCCAGCGTCGGTAGCCGAAAGCAGTTCTTC.

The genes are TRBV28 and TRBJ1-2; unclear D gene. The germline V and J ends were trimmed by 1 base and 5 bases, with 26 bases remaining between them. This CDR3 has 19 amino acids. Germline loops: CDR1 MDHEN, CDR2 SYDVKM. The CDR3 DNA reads TGTGCCAGCAGTTTATCAAATAACCGCCTGACCCCGGGAGGATATGGCTACACCTTC. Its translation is CASSLSNNRLTPGGYGYTF.

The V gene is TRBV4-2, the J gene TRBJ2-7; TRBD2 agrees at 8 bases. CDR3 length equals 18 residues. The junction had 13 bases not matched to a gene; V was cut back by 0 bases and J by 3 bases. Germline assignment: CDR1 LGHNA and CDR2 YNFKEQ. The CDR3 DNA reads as TGTGCCAGCAGCCAAGATGGTGTTAGCGGGAAATCGTACTACGAGCAGTACTTC. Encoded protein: CASSQDGVSGKSYYEQYF.

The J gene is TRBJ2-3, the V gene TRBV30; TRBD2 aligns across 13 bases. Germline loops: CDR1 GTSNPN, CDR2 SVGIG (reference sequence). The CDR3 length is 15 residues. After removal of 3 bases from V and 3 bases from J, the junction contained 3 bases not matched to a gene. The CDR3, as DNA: TGTGCCTGGAGGGGACTAGCGGGATCGACAGATACGCAGTATTTT. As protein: CAWRGLAGSTDTQYF.

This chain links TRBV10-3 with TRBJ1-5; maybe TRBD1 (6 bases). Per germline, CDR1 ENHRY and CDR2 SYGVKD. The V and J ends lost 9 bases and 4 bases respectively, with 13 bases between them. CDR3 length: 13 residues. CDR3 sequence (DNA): TGTGCCATAACCGGGACATTAAATCAGCCCCAGCATTTT. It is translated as CAITGTLNQPQHF.

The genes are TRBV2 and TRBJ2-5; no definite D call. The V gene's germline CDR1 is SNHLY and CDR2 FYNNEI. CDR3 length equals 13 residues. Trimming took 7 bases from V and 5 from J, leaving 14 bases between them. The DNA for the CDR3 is TGTGCCAGCACCTACTTGGTGGGCGAGACCCAGTACTTC. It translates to CASTYLVGETQYF.

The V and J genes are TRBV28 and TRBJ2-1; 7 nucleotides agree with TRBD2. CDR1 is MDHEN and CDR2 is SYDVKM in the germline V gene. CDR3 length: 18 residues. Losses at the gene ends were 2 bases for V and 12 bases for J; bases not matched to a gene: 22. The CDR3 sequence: CASSLREGWGGKSPGQFF. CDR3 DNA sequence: TGTGCCAGCAGTTTAAGGGAAGGATGGGGGGGTAAAAGCCCAGGGCAGTTCTTC.

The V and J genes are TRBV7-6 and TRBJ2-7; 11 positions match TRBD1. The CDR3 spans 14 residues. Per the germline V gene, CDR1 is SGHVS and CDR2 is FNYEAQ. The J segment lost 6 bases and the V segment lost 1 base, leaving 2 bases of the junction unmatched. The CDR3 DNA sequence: TGTGCCAGCAGCTTAGGGACAGGGGGCGGCGAGCAGTACTTC. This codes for CASSLGTGGGEQYF. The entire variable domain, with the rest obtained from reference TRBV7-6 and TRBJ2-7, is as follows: GAGVSQSPRYKVTKRGQDVALRCDPISGHVSLYWYRQALGQGPEFLTYFNYEAQQDKSGLPNDRFSAERPEGSISTLTIQRTEQRDSAMYRCASSLGTGGGEQYFGPGTRLTVT.

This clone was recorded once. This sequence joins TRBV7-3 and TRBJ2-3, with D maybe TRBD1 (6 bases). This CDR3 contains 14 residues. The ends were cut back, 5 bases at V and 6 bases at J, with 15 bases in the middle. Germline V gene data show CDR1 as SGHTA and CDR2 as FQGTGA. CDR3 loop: CASSLGLTGDTQYF. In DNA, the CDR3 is TGTGCCAGCAGCCTGGGCCTCACAGGGGATACGCAGTATTTT. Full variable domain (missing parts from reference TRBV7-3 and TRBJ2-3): GAGVSQTPSNKVTEKGKYVELRCDPISGHTALYWYRQSLGQGPEFLIYFQGTGAADDSGLPNDRFFAVRPEGSVSTLKIQRTERGDSAVYLCASSLGLTGDTQYFGPGTRLTVL.

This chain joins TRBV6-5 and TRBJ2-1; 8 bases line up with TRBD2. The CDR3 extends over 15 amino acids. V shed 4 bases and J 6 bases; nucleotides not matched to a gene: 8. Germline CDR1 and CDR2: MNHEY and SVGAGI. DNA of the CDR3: TGTGCCAGCAGTTTTCCGGGACTAGGAGGCAATGAGCAGTTCTTC. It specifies CASSFPGLGGNEQFF.

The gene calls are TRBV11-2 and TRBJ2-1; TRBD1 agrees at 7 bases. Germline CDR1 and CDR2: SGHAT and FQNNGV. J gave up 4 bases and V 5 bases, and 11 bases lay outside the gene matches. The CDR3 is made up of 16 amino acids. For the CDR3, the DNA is TGTGCCAGCAGCCAGCGTCTCTCGGACAGGTACAATGAGCAGTTCTTC. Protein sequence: CASSQRLSDRYNEQFF.

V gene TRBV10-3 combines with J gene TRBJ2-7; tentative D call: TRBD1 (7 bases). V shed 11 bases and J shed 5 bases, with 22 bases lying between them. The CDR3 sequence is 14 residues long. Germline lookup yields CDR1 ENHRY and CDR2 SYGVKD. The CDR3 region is CASRGAGIDNEQYF. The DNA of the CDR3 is TGTGCCTCCAGGGGGGCGGGAATCGACAACGAGCAGTACTTC.

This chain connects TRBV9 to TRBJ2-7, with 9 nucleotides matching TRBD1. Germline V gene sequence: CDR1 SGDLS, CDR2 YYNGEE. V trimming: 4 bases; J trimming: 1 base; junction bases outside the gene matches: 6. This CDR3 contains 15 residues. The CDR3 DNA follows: TGTGCCAGCAGCTCCAGGGACAGGGCTTCCTACGAGCAGTACTTC. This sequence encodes CASSSRDRASYEQYF.

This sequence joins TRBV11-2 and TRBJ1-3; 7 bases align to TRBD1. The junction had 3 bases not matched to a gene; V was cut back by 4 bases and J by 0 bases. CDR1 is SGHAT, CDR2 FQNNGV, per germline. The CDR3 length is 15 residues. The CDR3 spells CASSWGQTSGNTIYF. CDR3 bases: TGTGCCAGCAGCTGGGGACAGACCTCTGGAAACACCATATATTTT.

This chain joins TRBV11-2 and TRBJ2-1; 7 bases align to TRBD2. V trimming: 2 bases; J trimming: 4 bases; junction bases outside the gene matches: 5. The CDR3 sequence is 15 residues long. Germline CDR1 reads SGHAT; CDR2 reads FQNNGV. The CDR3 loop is CASSLTTSLYNEQFF. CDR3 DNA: TGTGCCAGCAGCTTAACGACTAGCTTATACAATGAGCAGTTCTTC.

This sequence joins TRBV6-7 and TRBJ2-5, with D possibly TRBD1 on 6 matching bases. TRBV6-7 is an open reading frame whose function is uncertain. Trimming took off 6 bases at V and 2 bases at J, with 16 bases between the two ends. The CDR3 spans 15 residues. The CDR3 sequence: CASSLGQRIQETQYF. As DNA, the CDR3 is TGTGCCAGCAGCCTCGGACAGAGGATTCAAGAGACCCAGTACTTC.

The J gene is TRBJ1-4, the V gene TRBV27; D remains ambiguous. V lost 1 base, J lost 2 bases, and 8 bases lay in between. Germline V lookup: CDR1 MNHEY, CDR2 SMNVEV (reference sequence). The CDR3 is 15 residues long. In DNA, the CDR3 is TGTGCCAGCAGTTTATTCTCCGGGACTAATGAAAAACTGTTTTTT. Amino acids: CASSLFSGTNEKLFF.

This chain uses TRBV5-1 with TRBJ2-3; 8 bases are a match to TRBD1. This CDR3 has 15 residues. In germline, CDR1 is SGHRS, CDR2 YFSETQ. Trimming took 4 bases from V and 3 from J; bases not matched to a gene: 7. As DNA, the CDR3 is TGCGCCAGCAGCCCTGGGACAGGCAAAACAGATACGCAGTATTTT. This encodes CASSPGTGKTDTQYF.

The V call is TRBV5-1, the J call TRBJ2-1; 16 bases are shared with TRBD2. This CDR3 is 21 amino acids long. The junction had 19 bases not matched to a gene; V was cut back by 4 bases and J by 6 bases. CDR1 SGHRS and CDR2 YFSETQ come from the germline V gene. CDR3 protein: CASSLLGLAGGPGVGPNEQFF. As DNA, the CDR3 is TGCGCCAGCAGCCTCCTGGGACTAGCGGGAGGGCCCGGTGTGGGGCCCAATGAGCAGTTCTTC.

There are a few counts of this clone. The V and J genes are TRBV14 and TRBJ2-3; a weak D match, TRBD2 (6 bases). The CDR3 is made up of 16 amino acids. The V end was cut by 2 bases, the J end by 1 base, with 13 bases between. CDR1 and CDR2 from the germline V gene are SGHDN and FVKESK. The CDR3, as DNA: TGTGCCAGCAGCCAATCCGGGACGGGAGGCACAGATACGCAGTATTTT. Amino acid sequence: CASSQSGTGGTDTQYF. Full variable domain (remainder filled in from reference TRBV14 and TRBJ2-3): EAGVTQFPSHSVIEKGQTVTLRCDPISGHDNLYWYRRVMGKEIKFLLHFVKESKQDESGMPNNRFLAERTGGTYSTLKVQPAELEDSGVYFCASSQSGTGGTDTQYFGPGTRLTVL.

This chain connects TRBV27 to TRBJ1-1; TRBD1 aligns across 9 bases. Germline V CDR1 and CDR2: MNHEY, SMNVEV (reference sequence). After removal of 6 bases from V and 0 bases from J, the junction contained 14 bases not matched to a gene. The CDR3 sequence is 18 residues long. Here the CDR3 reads CASSLRGQGSLVNTEAFF. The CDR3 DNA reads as TGTGCCAGCAGCTTAAGGGGACAGGGTAGCTTGGTGAACACTGAAGCTTTCTTT.

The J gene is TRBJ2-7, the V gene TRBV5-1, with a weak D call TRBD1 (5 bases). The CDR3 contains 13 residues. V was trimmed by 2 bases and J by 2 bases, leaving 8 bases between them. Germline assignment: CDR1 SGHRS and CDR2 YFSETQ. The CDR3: CASSFRVAYEQYF. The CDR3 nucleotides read TGCGCCAGCAGCTTCAGGGTCGCCTACGAGCAGTACTTC.

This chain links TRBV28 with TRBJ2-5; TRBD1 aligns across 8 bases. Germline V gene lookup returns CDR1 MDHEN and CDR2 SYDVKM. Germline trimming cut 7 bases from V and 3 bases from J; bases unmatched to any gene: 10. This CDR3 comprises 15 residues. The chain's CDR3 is CASIRPGGVEETQYF. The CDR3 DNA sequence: TGTGCCAGCATTCGGCCAGGGGGCGTAGAAGAGACCCAGTACTTC.

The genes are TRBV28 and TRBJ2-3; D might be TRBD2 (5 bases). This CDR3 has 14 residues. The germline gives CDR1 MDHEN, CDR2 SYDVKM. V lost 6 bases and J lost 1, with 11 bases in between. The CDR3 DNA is TGTGCCAGCAGCTCACTAGGCGGCACAGATACGCAGTATTTT. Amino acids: CASSSLGGTDTQYF.

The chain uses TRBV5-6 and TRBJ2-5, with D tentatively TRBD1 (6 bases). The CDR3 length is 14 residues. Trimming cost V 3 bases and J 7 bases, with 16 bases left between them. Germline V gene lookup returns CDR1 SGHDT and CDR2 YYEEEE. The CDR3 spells CASSYLTGTRTQYF. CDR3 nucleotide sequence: TGTGCCAGCAGCTACCTGACAGGAACCCGGACCCAGTACTTC.

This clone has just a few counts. CDR3 DNA: TGTGCCAGCAGTCAAAGACAGGGGGGAGAGACCCAGTACTTC. Residues: CASSQRQGGETQYF. V and J are TRBV27 and TRBJ2-5; 9 nucleotides agree with TRBD1. The length of the CDR3 is 14 residues. CDR1 is MNHEY and CDR2 is SMNVEV in the germline V gene (reference sequence). V shed 5 bases and J 4 bases; nucleotides not matched to a gene: 5.

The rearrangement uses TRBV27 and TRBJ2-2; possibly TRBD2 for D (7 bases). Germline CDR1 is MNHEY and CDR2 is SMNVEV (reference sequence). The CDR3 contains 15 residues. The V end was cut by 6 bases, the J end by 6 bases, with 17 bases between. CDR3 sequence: CASRGGGRRAGELFF. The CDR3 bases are TGTGCCAGCAGGGGAGGGGGGAGGAGGGCCGGGGAGCTGTTTTTT.

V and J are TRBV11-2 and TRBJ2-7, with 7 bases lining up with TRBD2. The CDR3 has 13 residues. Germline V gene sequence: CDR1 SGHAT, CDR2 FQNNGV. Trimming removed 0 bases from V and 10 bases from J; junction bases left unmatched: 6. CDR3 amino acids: CASSLEQRAGQYF. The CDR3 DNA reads TGTGCCAGCAGCTTAGAGCAGAGAGCGGGACAGTACTTC.